What follows is one TCR beta chain and its context. Sequencing used immunoSEQ v3.0 at survey level. Here immunoSEQ multiplex PCR was the method, and the copy in TCRdb shows in-frame clones only, minus some. The sample records tens of thousands of clones, about 84% being singletons. Germline CDR1 and CDR2: GTSNPN and SVGIG (reference sequence). This CDR3 region has 15 residues. V lost 5 bases and J 3 bases, leaving 19 bases between the germline ends. These data come from a study of long-term antiretroviral therapy in people with HIV. The genes are TRBV30 and TRBJ2-5, with a possible D match to TRBD1 (6 bases). Specimen: unsorted PBMCs, collected 4.7 to 5 years after starting antiretroviral therapy. This receptor was taken from a man aged 35 to 55 with HIV. CDR3 sequence reads: CAWSATGTPKETQYF. The CDR3 DNA reads TGTGCCTGGTCGGCCACCGGGACACCTAAAGAGACCCAGTACTTC.